Below, 9 T cell receptor beta chains from the same sample are listed, as sequenced in a study of shared clonotypes between healthy human individuals. Sequencing was performed with immunoSEQ multiplex PCR; in TCRdb, only in-frame clones are kept and a portion is missing. The sample has some 500,000 clones, almost 97% seen once. The sequenced material came from naive CD4+ T cells sorted from blood. Subset in this sample: CD45RA+ positively selected. The receptor source for this set is a woman in her 30s in good health.

In regard to this clone: At one of its ends the junction is not consistent with the germline gene, which may arise from a read error. J is TRBJ1-2 and V is TRBV7-8; D is perhaps TRBD1 (5 bases). The CDR3 spans 13 residues. Germline V gene data show CDR1 as SGHVS and CDR2 as FQNEAQ. The CDR3 spells CASSLNVLGTKGF. CDR3 nucleotide sequence: TGTGCCAGCAGCTTAAACGTATTGGGGACCAAGGGCTTC. The whole variable domain, remainder taken from reference TRBV7-8 and TRBJ1-2, is GAGVSQSPRYKVAKRGQDVALRCDPISGHVSLFWYQQALGQGPEFLTYFQNEAQLDKSGLPSDRFFAERPEGSVSTLKIQRTQQEDSAVYLCASSLNVLGTKGFGSGTRLTVV.

CDR3 sequence (DNA): TGCAGTGCTAGTGCCGAGTCGGCTTTCTTT. Protein product: CSASAESAFF. J is TRBJ1-1 and V is TRBV20-1; D not certain. Trimming took 3 bases from V and 11 from J, leaving 10 bases between them. CDR3 length: 10 amino acids. Germline loops: CDR1 DFQATT, CDR2 SNEGSKA (reference sequence).

V is TRBV13 and J is TRBJ1-5, with no clear D. The germline gives CDR1 PRHDT, CDR2 FYEKMQ (reference sequence). Trimming removed 5 bases at V and 5 bases at J, with 13 bases between. This CDR3 region has 14 residues. For the CDR3, the DNA is TGTGCCAGCAGCCCCGACCGACCCCATCAGCCCCAGCATTTT. Translation gives CASSPDRPHQPQHF.

The chain has TRBV7-9 and TRBJ2-5, with D hard to call. CDR3 size: 11 residues. Germline-derived CDR1 and CDR2 are SEHNR and FQNEAQ (reference sequence). The germline V and J ends were trimmed by 5 bases and 4 bases, with 5 bases remaining between them. For the CDR3, the DNA is TGTGCCAGCAGCACCAGAGAGACCCAGTACTTC. It codes for CASSTRETQYF.

This clone appeared a single time. V is TRBV5-1 and J is TRBJ2-1, with 7 nucleotides matching TRBD2. The CDR3 covers 15 residues. Germline V lookup: CDR1 SGHRS, CDR2 YFSETQ. The ends lost 2 bases at V and 7 bases at J; junction bases unmatched: 9. The CDR3 loop is CASSFAVGGFNEQFF. DNA of the CDR3: TGCGCCAGCAGCTTTGCGGTGGGAGGGTTTAATGAGCAGTTCTTC. Based on the CDR3 plus reference TRBV5-1 and TRBJ2-1, the full variable domain is KAGVTQTPRYLIKTRGQQVTLSCSPISGHRSVSWYQQTPGQGLQFLFEYFSETQRNKGNFPGRFSGRQFSNSRSEMNVSTLELGDSALYLCASSFAVGGFNEQFFGPGTRLTVL.

The chain uses TRBV7-9 and TRBJ2-2, with 12 bases matching TRBD2. Germline CDR1 is SEHNR and CDR2 is FQNEAQ (reference sequence). This CDR3 region has 15 residues. The V and J ends lost 6 bases and 5 bases, in that order; junction bases with no gene match: 4. The CDR3 spells CASSPTSGRTGELFF. The CDR3 DNA sequence: TGTGCCAGCAGTCCGACTAGCGGGAGAACCGGGGAGCTGTTTTTT. The full variable domain, its missing parts supplied by reference TRBV7-9 and TRBJ2-2, is DTGVSQNPRHKITKRGQNVTFRCDPISEHNRLYWYRQTLGQGPEFLTYFQNEAQLEKSRLLSDRFSAERPKGSFSTLEIQRTEQGDSAMYLCASSPTSGRTGELFFGEGSRLTVL.

The chain links TRBV7-9 to TRBJ1-1; D gene uncertain. The V end was cut by 1 base, the J end by 1 base, with 10 bases between. The CDR3 length is 15 residues. In germline, CDR1 is SEHNR, CDR2 FQNEAQ (reference sequence). The CDR3 protein is CASSLGVAGNTEAFF. The CDR3 bases are TGTGCCAGCAGCTTAGGGGTTGCGGGGAACACTGAAGCTTTCTTT.

The chain couples TRBV7-9 to TRBJ1-3; maybe TRBD1 (5 bases). CDR1 SEHNR and CDR2 FQNEAQ come from the germline V gene (reference sequence). The CDR3 runs 14 residues. Between the trimmed V and J ends, which lost 2 bases and 4 bases, there was a span of 9 bases. CDR3 DNA: TGTGCCAGCAGCTTATTGAGGGGAGGAAACACCATATATTTT. Its protein is CASSLLRGGNTIYF.

V gene TRBV19 combines with J gene TRBJ2-4; weak D call: TRBD2 (5 bases). CDR3 length: 15 amino acids. V shed 0 bases and J shed 1 base, with 7 bases lying between them. CDR1 is LNHDA and CDR2 is SQIVND in the germline V gene (reference sequence). The CDR3, as DNA: TGTGCCAGTAGTATAGAAGCGGACGCCAAAAACATTCAGTACTTC. Residues: CASSIEADAKNIQYF.